This TCR beta chain came from a study of cytomegalovirus exposure and HLA in healthy donors. PCR amplification relied on 60 Vbeta primers (plus 13 Jbeta primers). Using immunoSEQ multiplex PCR, the repertoire was profiled, and TCRdb retains in-frame clones only, with some absent. The sample shows approximately 250,000 clones, roughly 78% of them seen only once. Every donor was a healthy person donating bone marrow. As to this clone: What it recognizes is unknown.

Study-wide results and caveats: Accurate prediction of most subjects' HLA-A and HLA-B alleles from TCR beta sequences was reported.

Per germline, CDR1 SGHRS and CDR2 YFSETQ. V was clipped by 2 bases and J by 3 bases; unmatched bases: 5. CDR3 length: 17 amino acids. The rearrangement uses TRBV5-1 and TRBJ2-5; 15 bases match TRBD2. The receptor's source is a boy younger than 18 in good health and CMV-seronegative. Source material: PBMCs. The CDR3 nucleotides read TGCGCCAGCAGCTTTGGACTAGCGGGGGGGAGGAAAGAGACCCAGTACTTC. This translates into CASSFGLAGGRKETQYF.